This T cell receptor beta chain was sequenced during a study of blood T cell repertoires in COVID-19. Study overall: Acute-phase and convalescent COVID-19 samples originated in the United States, Italy and Spain. T cells, B-cell-depleted T cells, or PBMCs provided the cDNA or gDNA that served as material.

Per germline, CDR1 MNHEY and CDR2 SVGAGI. The J segment lost 8 bases and the V segment lost 2 bases, leaving 6 bases of the junction unmatched. This CDR3 has 14 residues. Study processing details: Estimation of nucleated cell counts was performed using reference gene primer amplification. Assay: immunoSEQ multiplex PCR; the TCRdb copy retains only in-frame clones and omits some. V and J calls and clone size come straight from that table; D and trimming were deduced from the DNA. The sample holds about 59,000 clones; 70% to 75% are singletons and the top ten take around 13%. This rearrangement joins TRBV6-5 to TRBJ1-2; 9 nucleotides match TRBD1. This receptor was identified in an older woman with acute or convalescent COVID-19. The sequencing sample was made of peripheral blood. CDR3 nucleotide sequence: TGTGCCAGCAGTTACGCCAACAGGGGGCACGGCTACACCTTC. This encodes CASSYANRGHGYTF.